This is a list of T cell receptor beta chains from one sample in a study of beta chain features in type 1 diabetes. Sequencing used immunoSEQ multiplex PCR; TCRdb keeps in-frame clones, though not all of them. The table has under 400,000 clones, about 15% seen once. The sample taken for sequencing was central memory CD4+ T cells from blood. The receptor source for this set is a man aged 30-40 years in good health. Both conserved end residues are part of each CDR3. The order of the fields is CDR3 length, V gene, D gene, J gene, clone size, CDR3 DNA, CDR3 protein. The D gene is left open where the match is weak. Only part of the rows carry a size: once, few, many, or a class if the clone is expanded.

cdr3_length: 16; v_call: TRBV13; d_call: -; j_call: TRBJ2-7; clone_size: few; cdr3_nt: TGTGCCAGCAGCAGCTTAGCAACCCTTAACTCCTACGAGCAGTACTTC; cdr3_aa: CASSSLATLNSYEQYF
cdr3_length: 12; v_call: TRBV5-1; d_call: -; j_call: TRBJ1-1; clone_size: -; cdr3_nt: TGCGCCAGCAGCTTGAACCAGGGCGAAGCTTTCTTT; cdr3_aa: CASSLNQGEAFF
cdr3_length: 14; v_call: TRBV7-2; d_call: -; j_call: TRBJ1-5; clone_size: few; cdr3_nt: TGTGCCAGCAGCTCAACGGGAGCCAATCAGCCCCAGCATTTT; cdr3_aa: CASSSTGANQPQHF
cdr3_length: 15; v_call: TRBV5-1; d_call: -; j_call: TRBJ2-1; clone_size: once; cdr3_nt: TGCGCCAGCAGACGTACTAGCCTTTCCTACAATGAGCAGTTCTTC; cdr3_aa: CASRRTSLSYNEQFF
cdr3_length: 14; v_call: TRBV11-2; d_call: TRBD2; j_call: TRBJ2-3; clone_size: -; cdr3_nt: TGTGCCAGCAGCCAGCGGGGGGTTAAAGATACGCAGTATTTT; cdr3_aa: CASSQRGVKDTQYF
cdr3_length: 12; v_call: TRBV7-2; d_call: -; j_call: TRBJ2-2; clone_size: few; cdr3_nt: TGTGCCAGCAGCTTAGCTACCGGGGAGCTGTTTTTT; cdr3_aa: CASSLATGELFF
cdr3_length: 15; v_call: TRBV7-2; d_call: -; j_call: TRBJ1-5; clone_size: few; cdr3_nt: TGTGCCAGCAGCTTAGGGGGCCGGGGGTATCAGCCCCAGCATTTT; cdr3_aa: CASSLGGRGYQPQHF
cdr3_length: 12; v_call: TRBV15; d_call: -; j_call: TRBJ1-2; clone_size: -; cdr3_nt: TGTGCCACCAGCAGAGTTGGGGCTGGCTACACCTTC; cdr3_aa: CATSRVGAGYTF
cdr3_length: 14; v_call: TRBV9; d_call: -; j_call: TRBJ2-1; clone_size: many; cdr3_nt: TGTGCCAGCAGCGTAGTGTGGTCCTCGGGTGAGCAGTTCTTC; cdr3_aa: CASSVVWSSGEQFF
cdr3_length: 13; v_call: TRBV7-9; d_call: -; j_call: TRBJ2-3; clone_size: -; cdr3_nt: TGTGCCAGCAGCCCGCGAGGCGCAGATACGCAGTATTTT; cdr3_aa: CASSPRGADTQYF
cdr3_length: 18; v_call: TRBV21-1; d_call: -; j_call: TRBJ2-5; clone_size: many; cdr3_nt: TGTGCCAGCACGATAAGCGGGAAGGGTTTGGGAAGCGAAGAGACCCAGTACTTC; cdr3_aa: CASTISGKGLGSEETQYF
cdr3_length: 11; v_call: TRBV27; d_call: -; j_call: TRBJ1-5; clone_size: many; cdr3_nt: TGTGCCAGCAGCCCGGATCAGCCCCAGCATTTT; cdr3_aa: CASSPDQPQHF
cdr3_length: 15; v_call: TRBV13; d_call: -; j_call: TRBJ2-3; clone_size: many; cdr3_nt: TGTGCCAGCAGCGGGGGGGCCAAAAGGACAGATACGCAGTATTTT; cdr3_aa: CASSGGAKRTDTQYF
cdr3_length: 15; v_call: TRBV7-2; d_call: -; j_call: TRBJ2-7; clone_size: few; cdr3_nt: TGTGCCAGCAGCTTAGCGCCCCGCGGGGCTTACGAGCAGTACTTC; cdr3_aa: CASSLAPRGAYEQYF
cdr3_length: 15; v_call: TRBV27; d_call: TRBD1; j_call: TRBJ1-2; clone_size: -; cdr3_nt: TGTGCCAGCAGTTCGTCCAGGGGGGCTGGCTATGGCTACACCTTC; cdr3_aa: CASSSSRGAGYGYTF
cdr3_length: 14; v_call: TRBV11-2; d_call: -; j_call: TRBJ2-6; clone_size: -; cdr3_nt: TGTGCCAGCAGCTTGGCCTCTGGGGCCAACGTCCTGACTTTC; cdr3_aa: CASSLASGANVLTF
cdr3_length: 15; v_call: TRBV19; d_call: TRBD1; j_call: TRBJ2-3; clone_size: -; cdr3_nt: TGTGCCAGTAGTACGGGACAGGGGGCAGTAGATACGCAGTATTTT; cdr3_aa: CASSTGQGAVDTQYF
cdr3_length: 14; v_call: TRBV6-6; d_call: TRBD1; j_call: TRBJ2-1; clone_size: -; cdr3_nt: TGTGCCAGCAGACAGGGGGCTGCCTACAATGAGCAGTTCTTC; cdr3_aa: CASRQGAAYNEQFF